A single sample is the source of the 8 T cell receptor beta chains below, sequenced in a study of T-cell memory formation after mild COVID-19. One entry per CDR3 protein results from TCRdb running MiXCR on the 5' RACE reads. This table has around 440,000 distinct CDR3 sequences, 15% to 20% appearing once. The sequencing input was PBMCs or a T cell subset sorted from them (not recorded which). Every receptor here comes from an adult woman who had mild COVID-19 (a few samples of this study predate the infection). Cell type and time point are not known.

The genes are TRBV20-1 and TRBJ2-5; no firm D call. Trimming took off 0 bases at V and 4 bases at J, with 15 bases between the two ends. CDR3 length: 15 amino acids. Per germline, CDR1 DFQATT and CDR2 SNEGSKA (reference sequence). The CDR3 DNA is TGCAGTGCTAGAGATTACCTGAGGCCGCGAGAGACCCAGTACTTC. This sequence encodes CSARDYLRPRETQYF.

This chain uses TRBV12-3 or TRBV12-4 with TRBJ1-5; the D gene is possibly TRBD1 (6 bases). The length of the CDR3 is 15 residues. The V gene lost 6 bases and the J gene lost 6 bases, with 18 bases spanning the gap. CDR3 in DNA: TGTGCCAGCAGCTATCGAACAGGGAGAGGTCAGCCCCAGCATTTT. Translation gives CASSYRTGRGQPQHF.

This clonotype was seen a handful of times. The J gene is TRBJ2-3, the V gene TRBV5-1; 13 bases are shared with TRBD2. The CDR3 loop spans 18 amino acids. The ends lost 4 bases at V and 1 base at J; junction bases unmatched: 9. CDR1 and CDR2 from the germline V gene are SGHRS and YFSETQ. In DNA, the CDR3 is TGCGCCAGCAGCACCGGACTAGCGGGAGACCCTCGCACAGATACGCAGTATTTT. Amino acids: CASSTGLAGDPRTDTQYF.

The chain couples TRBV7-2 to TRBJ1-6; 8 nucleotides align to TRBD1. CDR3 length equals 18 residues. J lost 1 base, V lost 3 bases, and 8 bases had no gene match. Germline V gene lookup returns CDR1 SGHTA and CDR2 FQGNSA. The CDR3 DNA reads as TGTGCCAGCAGCTTTTTTCAGGGGGCAGGGTCCTATAATTCACCCCTCCACTTT. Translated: CASSFFQGAGSYNSPLHF.

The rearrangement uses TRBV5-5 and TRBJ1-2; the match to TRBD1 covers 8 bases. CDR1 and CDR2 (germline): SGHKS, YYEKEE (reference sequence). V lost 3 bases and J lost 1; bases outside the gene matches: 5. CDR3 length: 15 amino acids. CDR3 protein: CASSWQTGDNYGYTF. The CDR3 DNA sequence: TGTGCCAGCAGCTGGCAGACAGGGGATAACTATGGCTACACCTTC.

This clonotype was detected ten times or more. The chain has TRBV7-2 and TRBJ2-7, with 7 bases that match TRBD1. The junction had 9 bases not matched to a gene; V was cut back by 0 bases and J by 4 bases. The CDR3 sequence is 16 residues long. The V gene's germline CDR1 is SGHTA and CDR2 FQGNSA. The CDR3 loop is CASSLAALQGWYEQYF. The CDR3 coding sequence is TGTGCCAGCAGCTTAGCGGCTCTACAGGGGTGGTACGAGCAGTACTTC.

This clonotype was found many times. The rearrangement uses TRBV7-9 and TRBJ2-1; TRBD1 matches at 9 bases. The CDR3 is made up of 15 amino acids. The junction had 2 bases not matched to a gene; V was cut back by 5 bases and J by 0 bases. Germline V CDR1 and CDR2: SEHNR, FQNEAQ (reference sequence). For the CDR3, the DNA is TGTGCCAGCAGCCAGACAGGGGGCTCCTACAATGAGCAGTTCTTC. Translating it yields CASSQTGGSYNEQFF.

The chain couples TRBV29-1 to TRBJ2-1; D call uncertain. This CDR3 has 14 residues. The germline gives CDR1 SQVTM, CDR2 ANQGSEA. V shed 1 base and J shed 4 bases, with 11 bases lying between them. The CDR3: CSVEGVGFYNEQFF. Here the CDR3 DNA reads TGCAGCGTTGAAGGGGTCGGATTTTACAATGAGCAGTTCTTC.